This T cell receptor beta chain originates from a study of neurological immune-mediated disorders. General study findings and limits: The multiple sclerosis repertoire cluster showed no association with any clinical or MRI feature. The authors stated that larger cohorts are needed. One related-CDR3 cluster, which may be a signature, held the repertoires of 18 of 34 multiple sclerosis patients after phylogenetic grouping.

Ten or more counts support this clonotype. Its antigen remains unknown. The CDR3 is 16 residues long. From germline, CDR1 is SGHKS and CDR2 YYEKEE (reference sequence). The V end was cut by 2 bases, the J end by 3 bases, with 16 bases between. The output of every sequencing run, over 160 million TCR-beta sequences, came from 15-18 subjects. TCRdb re-analysed the 5' RACE reads in MiXCR, keeping a single row per CDR3 protein. The repertoire has about 22,000 distinct CDR3 sequences, 17% of them found once; the top ten carry less than 8.5%. Sequences were obtained from CD8+ T cells from blood. The TCR was taken from a woman aged 18-30 years with multiple sclerosis. The chain employs TRBV5-5 and TRBJ2-3; D is unclear. CDR3 nucleotides: TGTGCCAGCAGCTTACCCCCGGACCGACCAACAGATACGCAGTATTTT. It codes for CASSLPPDRPTDTQYF.